Listed here is a single TCR beta chain. The specificity of this receptor is unknown. Base qualities were left out, and no much larger clone turns up one base away. From cysteine to phenylalanine, the CDR3 is 13 amino acids long. Only the CDR3 region is kept as DNA, spanning 39 bases read in frame from base 1. Based on the germline V gene, the CDR1 and CDR2 sequences are MGHDK and SYGVNS. Between the V and J ends, shortened by 4 bases and 2 bases respectively, the junction contains 8 bases. These data originate in a study of T cell changes during pregnancy in multiple sclerosis (dated by TCRdb to about 2019). With respect to the entire study: The study examined how the T cell repertoire changed over the course of pregnancy in women with multiple sclerosis.

The library relied on the immunoSEQ multiplex PCR assay. TCRdb obtained this table from immuneACCESS and retained in-frame rearrangements with V and J assigned. These tables miss some clones; where compared with another copy, unresolved V genes account for less than half of the shortfall, and the remainder is unexplained. Within this sample are 55,000 to 80,000 clones, with 80% to 95% of them counted one time only. Of the sample, 2.5% to 4% falls within the top ten clones. The specimen was CD8+ T cells from peripheral blood mononuclear cells, collected in the second trimester of pregnancy. This TCR came from a female donor with multiple sclerosis, enrolled in a pregnancy study. The sequence links TRBV25-1 to TRBJ1-2; TRBD1 could be the D gene, as 6 bases match. The DNA reads TGTGCCAGCAGTGCTCAGGGGAACTATGGCTACACCTTC. This sequence encodes CASSAQGNYGYTF.